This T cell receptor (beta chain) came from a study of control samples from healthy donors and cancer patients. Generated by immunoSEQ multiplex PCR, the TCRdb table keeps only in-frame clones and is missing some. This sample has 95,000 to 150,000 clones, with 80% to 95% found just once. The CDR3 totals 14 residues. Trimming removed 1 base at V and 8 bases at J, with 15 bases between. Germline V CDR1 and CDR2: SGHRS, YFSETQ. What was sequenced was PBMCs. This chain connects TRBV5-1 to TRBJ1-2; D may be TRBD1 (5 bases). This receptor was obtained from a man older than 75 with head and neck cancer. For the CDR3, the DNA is TGCGCCAGCAGCTTGAGCAGGGAAGGTTACGGCTACACCTTC. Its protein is CASSLSREGYGYTF.